Listed below are T cell receptor beta chains from one sample, sequenced in a study of regulatory T cells in long-lasting Graves disease. TCRdb passed the multiplex PCR reads through MiXCR, listing each CDR3 protein once. In the table there are about 400,000 distinct CDR3 sequences, 15% to 20% of which are singletons. These data also featured in a second study, about T cells in Graves' hyperthyroidism and ophthalmopathy.

The specimen was peripheral blood mononuclear cells (PBMCs), collected at new diagnosis, from a patient treated with antithyroid drugs. These receptors originate from a woman between 18 and 30 years old with Graves disease. Each CDR3 is given with its conserved first and last residue. A D gene is named only where the DNA matches it firmly. Some rows have no size entry. The others give once, few or many, or a class for an expanded clone.

j_call d_call v_call clone_size cdr3_aa cdr3_nt
TRBJ2-1 . TRBV19 few CASSIGGGGSYNEQFF TGTGCCAGTAGTATTGGGGGCGGGGGCTCCTACAATGAGCAGTTCTTC
TRBJ2-7 . TRBV28 medium-sized CASSFGRPGEQYF TGTGCCAGCAGTTTTGGGCGTCCGGGGGAGCAGTACTTC
TRBJ2-1 . TRBV5-5 many CASSSSGTASYNEQFF TGTGCCAGCAGCTCCTCCGGGACCGCTTCCTACAATGAGCAGTTCTTC
TRBJ2-7 . TRBV30 many CAWSIGGEQYF TGTGCCTGGAGTATTGGGGGCGAGCAGTACTTC
TRBJ1-2 TRBD1 TRBV9 few CASSPTGPLGYTF TGTGCCAGCAGCCCGACAGGGCCGTTAGGCTACACCTTC
TRBJ2-6 . TRBV7-8 . CASSFGESAGANVPTF TGTGCCAGCAGCTTTGGAGAATCGGCTGGGGCCAACGTCCCGACTTTC
TRBJ2-5 TRBD2 TRBV6-2/TRBV6-3 few CASSYVVAGSRETQYF TGTGCCAGCAGTTACGTTGTAGCGGGGAGTCGGGAGACCCAGTACTTC
TRBJ2-2 TRBD2 TRBV25-1 . CASRNSGGPTGELFF TGTGCCAGCAGAAATAGCGGGGGTCCCACCGGGGAGCTGTTTTTT
TRBJ2-7 . TRBV29-1 few CSGAGSSYEQYF TGCAGCGGGGCCGGCAGCTCCTACGAGCAGTACTTC
TRBJ1-2 . TRBV20-1 . CSASLRGTGLRGYTF TGCAGTGCTAGCCTCAGGGGAACAGGGTTGCGTGGCTACACCTTC
TRBJ1-2 . TRBV29-1 . CSVEGWLCF TGCAGCGTGGAAGGGTGGCTTTGCTTC
TRBJ2-1 . TRBV12-3/TRBV12-4 . CASSLQGPSSYNEQFF TGTGCCAGCAGCTTACAGGGACCGAGCTCCTACAATGAGCAGTTCTTC
TRBJ2-2 . TRBV20-1 many CSARGTQTNTGELFF TGCAGTGCTAGAGGGACCCAGACGAACACCGGGGAGCTGTTTTTT
TRBJ2-3 TRBD1 TRBV7-8 . CASSLGDRGQRDTQYF TGTGCCAGCAGCTTAGGGGACAGGGGGCAGAGGGATACGCAGTATTTT
TRBJ1-5 . TRBV3-1 few CASTPRVLWSNRPQHF TGTGCCAGCACCCCCAGGGTACTCTGGAGCAATCGGCCCCAGCATTTT
TRBJ1-5 . TRBV5-1 many CASSLDGTRNQPQHF TGCGCCAGCAGCTTGGATGGGACAAGGAATCAGCCCCAGCATTTT
TRBJ2-7 TRBD2 TRBV11-2 few CASSLGSSGAYEQYF TGTGCCAGCAGCTTAGGTTCTAGCGGGGCCTACGAGCAGTACTTC
TRBJ2-7 . TRBV20-1 few CSAKGVYEQYF TGCAGTGCTAAGGGGGTCTACGAGCAGTACTTC
TRBJ2-3 . TRBV9 . CASSVEGLGTDTQYF TGTGCCAGCAGCGTAGAAGGGCTAGGCACAGATACGCAGTATTTT
TRBJ2-1 TRBD2 TRBV7-9 . CASSFGAGRDNEQFF TGTGCCAGCAGCTTTGGAGCGGGGAGAGACAATGAGCAGTTCTTC
TRBJ2-1 TRBD2 TRBV6-1 many CASSSLSGGAPYNEQFF TGTGCCAGCAGTAGCCTGAGCGGGGGGGCCCCCTACAATGAGCAGTTCTTC
TRBJ1-4 . TRBV5-5 . CASSRPPYEKLFF TGTGCCAGCAGCCGACCACCCTATGAAAAACTGTTTTTT
TRBJ2-1 . TRBV27 few CASSWGMVSYNEQFF TGTGCCAGCAGTTGGGGGATGGTGTCCTACAATGAGCAGTTCTTC
TRBJ2-5 TRBD1 TRBV2 many CASSLGQGLGQETQYF TGTGCCAGCAGTTTAGGACAGGGCCTGGGTCAAGAGACCCAGTACTTC
TRBJ2-1 . TRBV9 many CASSVASGTYNEQFF TGTGCCAGCAGCGTAGCCTCGGGGACCTACAATGAGCAGTTCTTC
TRBJ2-2 TRBD1 TRBV12-3/TRBV12-4 many CASSLKGADTGELFF TGTGCCAGCAGTTTGAAGGGGGCCGACACCGGGGAGCTGTTTTTT
TRBJ2-1 TRBD2 TRBV11-2 many CASSSGTTDWGGEQFF TGTGCCAGCAGCTCCGGGACTACCGATTGGGGGGGTGAGCAGTTCTTC
TRBJ2-3 . TRBV16 many CASFRGATDTQYF TGTGCCAGCTTCCGCGGGGCCACAGATACGCAGTATTTT
TRBJ1-2 . TRBV27 few CASSFGGEGYTF TGTGCCAGCAGTTTTGGAGGGGAAGGCTACACCTTC
TRBJ2-2 . TRBV7-8 many CASIWSVGDAGELFF TGTGCCAGCATCTGGAGTGTGGGGGACGCCGGGGAGCTGTTTTTT
TRBJ2-7 TRBD2 TRBV6-1 many CASSHGGVEQYF TGTGCCAGCAGCCACGGGGGGGTTGAGCAGTACTTC
TRBJ2-1 TRBD2 TRBV6-1 . CASSTSRAGGSYNEQFF TGTGCCAGCAGTACCTCTAGAGCGGGGGGATCCTACAATGAGCAGTTCTTC
TRBJ2-1 TRBD2 TRBV3-1 many CASSQGGSINEQFF TGTGCCAGCAGCCAAGGCGGGAGCATCAATGAGCAGTTCTTC
TRBJ2-5 . TRBV7-3 . CASSSGGVGQETQYF TGTGCCAGCAGCTCGGGCGGGGTGGGGCAAGAGACCCAGTACTTC
TRBJ2-3 . TRBV29-1 . CSVEEGVDTQYF TGCAGCGTTGAAGAGGGGGTAGATACGCAGTATTTT
TRBJ1-2 . TRBV6-1 many CASSERQGGYTF TGTGCCAGCAGTGAACGGCAGGGAGGCTACACCTTC
TRBJ1-5 . TRBV10-3 . CAISEFPAGNQPQHF TGTGCCATCAGTGAGTTCCCGGCAGGGAATCAGCCCCAGCATTTT
TRBJ1-1 . TRBV6-1 few CASSDLSEAFF TGTGCCAGCAGTGATTTGTCTGAAGCTTTCTTT
TRBJ1-5 . TRBV19 few CASRRMDGGNQPQHF TGTGCCAGTAGGAGGATGGATGGGGGCAATCAGCCCCAGCATTTT
TRBJ1-3 TRBD1 TRBV6-5 few CASSYSGTAPSGNTIYF TGTGCCAGCAGTTACTCTGGGACAGCTCCCTCTGGAAACACCATATATTTT
TRBJ2-1 TRBD2 TRBV20-1 . CSARLAGGVSEQFF TGCAGTGCTAGACTAGCGGGGGGGGTAAGTGAGCAGTTCTTC
TRBJ1-6 . TRBV7-7 few CASSLAEGTPLHF TGTGCTAGCAGCTTAGCGGAGGGCACACCCCTCCACTTT
TRBJ2-1 . TRBV29-1 . CSGSRLQGINEQFF TGCAGCGGCTCCCGGTTACAGGGAATCAATGAGCAGTTCTTC
TRBJ1-1 TRBD1 TRBV5-6 . CASSHDRGRGEAFF TGTGCCAGCAGCCATGACAGGGGGCGCGGGGAAGCTTTCTTT
TRBJ2-7 . TRBV30 many CAWSSRTDTSSSYEQYF TGTGCCTGGAGTTCGAGGACAGACACCTCGTCATCCTACGAGCAGTACTTC
TRBJ2-7 TRBD1 TRBV6-1 few CASSTGEYEQYF TGTGCCAGTTCGACAGGGGAATATGAGCAGTACTTC
TRBJ2-5 . TRBV20-1 . CSAIWGELATETWVSMETQYF TGCAGTGCTATATGGGGCGAATTAGCGACAGAAACTTGGGTATCTATGGAGACCCAGTACTTC
TRBJ2-7 . TRBV7-9 many CASSLGGREYEQYF TGTGCCAGCAGCTTAGGCGGCAGAGAATACGAGCAGTACTTC
TRBJ2-3 TRBD2 TRBV5-1 . CASSQGVSGSTDTQYF TGCGCCAGCAGCCAAGGGGTTAGCGGGAGCACAGATACGCAGTATTTT
TRBJ2-7 TRBD1 TRBV6-1 . CASRWGGTGGYDEQYF TGTGCCAGCAGATGGGGGGGGACAGGGGGCTACGACGAGCAGTACTTC
TRBJ2-3 TRBD2 TRBV20-1 many CSASGSGSTDTQYF TGCAGTGCTAGCGGTAGCGGGAGCACAGATACGCAGTATTTT
TRBJ2-7 TRBD2 TRBV27 . CASSLFGGASSEQYF TGTGCCAGCAGTTTATTCGGGGGGGCCTCGTCCGAGCAGTACTTC
TRBJ2-3 . TRBV7-8 . CASSSFPGETSTDTQYF TGTGCCAGCAGCTCCTTCCCCGGGGAGACTAGCACAGATACGCAGTATTTT
TRBJ1-6 . TRBV20-1 . CSARDQGESPLHF TGCAGTGCTAGAGATCAAGGGGAGTCACCCCTCCACTTT
TRBJ1-5 . TRBV20-1 many CSARDSGSTGPQHF TGCAGTGCTAGAGATTCGGGTTCTACAGGACCCCAGCATTTT
TRBJ2-1 . TRBV2 many CASRPGRGLVNEQFF TGTGCCAGTAGACCGGGACGGGGTTTAGTCAATGAGCAGTTCTTC
TRBJ1-2 . TRBV30 many CAWSVHTGYGYTF TGTGCCTGGAGTGTACATACAGGCTATGGCTACACCTTC
TRBJ1-2 . TRBV15 many CATSRADYGYTF TGTGCCACCAGCAGAGCGGACTATGGCTACACCTTC
TRBJ1-1 . TRBV5-1 many CASSLEGDGYTEAFF TGCGCCAGCAGCTTGGAAGGGGACGGGTACACTGAAGCTTTCTTT
TRBJ2-7 . TRBV7-9 many CASSPFRDGLYEQYF TGTGCCAGCAGCCCATTCCGGGACGGACTCTACGAGCAGTACTTC